The next 12 T cell receptor beta chains were all read from a single sample in a study of blood T cell repertoires in COVID-19. Some clones are missing from TCRdb's copy, which holds only in-frame ones; the method was immunoSEQ multiplex PCR. This sample has 200,000 to 300,000 clones, with about four fifths found just once. Sample: peripheral blood. The origin of the receptors is a woman older than 75 with acute or convalescent COVID-19.

The chain couples TRBV9 to TRBJ1-1; perhaps TRBD1 as D (5 bases). The V gene's germline CDR1 is SGDLS and CDR2 YYNGEE. CDR3 length equals 15 residues. Trimming cost V 2 bases and J 3 bases, with 14 bases left between them. The CDR3 protein is CASSVSSGQHTEAFF. CDR3 in DNA: TGTGCCAGCAGCGTGAGTAGTGGACAACACACTGAAGCTTTCTTT.

The V call is TRBV24-1, the J call TRBJ1-1; 8 bases align to TRBD1. Germline V gene data show CDR1 as KGHDR and CDR2 as SFDVKD. V lost 4 bases to trimming and J lost 7 bases; unmatched junction nucleotides: 7. This CDR3 region has 14 residues. CDR3 sequence: CATSDGGTGDEAFF. The CDR3 region has the DNA TGTGCCACCAGTGACGGGGGGACAGGCGATGAAGCTTTCTTT.

The chain uses TRBV7-8 and TRBJ2-2, with 9 bases that match TRBD1. Germline V gene lookup returns CDR1 SGHVS and CDR2 FQNEAQ. V lost 5 bases to trimming and J lost 4 bases; unmatched junction nucleotides: 11. The CDR3 extends over 17 amino acids. The CDR3 sequence: CASSHMGGQGSTGELFF. The CDR3 DNA is TGTGCCAGCAGCCATATGGGGGGACAGGGTTCCACCGGGGAGCTGTTTTTT.

The chain uses TRBV2 and TRBJ1-6; tentative D call: TRBD1 (5 bases). Trimming took 4 bases from V and 7 from J, leaving 17 bases between them. Looked up from germline, CDR1 is SNHLY and CDR2 is FYNNEI. CDR3 length equals 16 residues. In nucleotides, the CDR3 is TGTGCCAGCAGTGTTCGTGGGGGGGTTAAAAATTCACCCCTCCACTTT. Its protein is CASSVRGGVKNSPLHF.

The chain is built from TRBV2 and TRBJ2-1; 10 bases fit TRBD1. V shed 6 bases and J 2 bases; nucleotides not matched to a gene: 4. Germline assignment: CDR1 SNHLY and CDR2 FYNNEI. There are 15 residues in the CDR3. This CDR3 reads CASSRDRGAYNEQFF. The CDR3 DNA is TGTGCCAGCAGCAGGGACAGGGGAGCCTACAATGAGCAGTTCTTC.

This clone has at least ten counts. The V call is TRBV6-5, the J call TRBJ1-2, with a possible D match to TRBD1 (6 bases). V was cut by 8 bases and J by 1 base, with 14 bases left in between. The CDR3 is 14 amino acids. Germline V gene sequence: CDR1 MNHEY, CDR2 SVGAGI. The CDR3 here is CASQQGVGNYGYTF. The CDR3 nucleotides are TGTGCCAGCCAACAGGGAGTGGGTAACTATGGCTACACCTTC.

As concerns this clone: The identical CDR3 is also encoded by other nucleotide sequences in the sample. This rearrangement joins TRBV12-3 or TRBV12-4 to TRBJ1-5; D not resolved. CDR3 length equals 11 residues. The germline V and J ends were trimmed by 4 bases and 7 bases, with 5 bases remaining between them. The chain's CDR3 is CASSSGQPQHF. In DNA form, the CDR3 reads TGTGCCAGCAGTTCAGGACAGCCCCAGCATTTT.

The genes are TRBV28 and TRBJ1-5; D unresolved. The V end was cut by 3 bases, the J end by 0 bases, with 6 bases between. CDR1 is MDHEN, CDR2 SYDVKM, per germline. CDR3 length: 14 residues. CDR3 protein: CASSFFHSNQPQHF. DNA of the CDR3: TGTGCCAGCAGTTTTTTCCATAGCAATCAGCCCCAGCATTTT.

This clone showed up just a few times. The DNA of the CDR3 is TGTGCCAGCAGTTGGACAGGGGGCACTGAAGCTTTCTTT. It is translated as CASSWTGGTEAFF. The V call is TRBV28, the J call TRBJ1-1; 10 bases map to TRBD1. The CDR3 sequence is 13 residues long. The germline V gene has CDR1 MDHEN and CDR2 SYDVKM. After removal of 4 bases from V and 4 bases from J, the junction contained 0 bases not matched to a gene.

The chain combines TRBV5-1 with TRBJ2-3, with D possibly being TRBD1 (5 bases). Per germline, CDR1 SGHRS and CDR2 YFSETQ. CDR3 length equals 14 residues. V lost 0 bases to trimming and J lost 6 bases, with 11 bases between them. CDR3 nucleotides: TGCGCCAGCAGCTTGGGGGGCCTCGATGATACGCAGTATTTT. Translated, it gives CASSLGGLDDTQYF.

In DNA, the CDR3 is TGTGCCATCAGTGAACCCGGGACAGGCAATCAGCCCCAGCATTTT. Translating it yields CAISEPGTGNQPQHF. V gene TRBV10-3 combines with J gene TRBJ1-5, with 7 bases that match TRBD1. The germline gives CDR1 ENHRY, CDR2 SYGVKD. V lost 3 bases and J lost 2; bases outside the gene matches: 4. CDR3 length: 15 amino acids.

This clone was picked up one time. This chain links TRBV5-1 with TRBJ2-2; 7 bases align to TRBD1. Germline V lookup: CDR1 SGHRS, CDR2 YFSETQ. This CDR3 is 14 amino acids long. The ends lost 4 bases at V and 4 bases at J; junction bases unmatched: 4. The CDR3 spells CASSVTGATGELFF. The CDR3 nucleotides are TGCGCCAGCAGCGTTACAGGGGCCACCGGGGAGCTGTTTTTT.